Listed here are 20 T cell receptor beta chains from one sample, sequenced in a study of CD8+ T cells in alopecia areata. TCR sequencing used cDNA made by reverse transcription of extracted RNA. TCRdb's copy holds only in-frame clones and misses some; the assay was immunoSEQ multiplex PCR. The table includes about 170,000 clones, roughly 63% detected once. The treatment: oral pan-JAK inhibitor, 5-10 mg twice daily. The starting material was CD4+ T cells sorted from blood, obtained at approximately week 60, from a patient treated with tofacitinib. Every receptor here comes from a human donor with alopecia areata.

There are many counts of this clone. The CDR3 DNA reads TGTGCCAGCAGCAAAGCCGTGGGAGCCCAAGAGACCCAGTACTTC. Residues: CASSKAVGAQETQYF. The V call is TRBV7-9, the J call TRBJ2-5; tentative D call: TRBD2 (5 bases). Trimming took 5 bases from V and 1 from J, leaving 14 bases between them. CDR3 length: 15 residues. The germline gives CDR1 SEHNR, CDR2 FQNEAQ (reference sequence).

The CDR3 here is CASSMRGSREELFF. CDR3 bases: TGTGCCAGTAGTATGCGGGGCAGCCGCGAGGAACTGTTTTTT. The chain joins TRBV19 to TRBJ1-4, with D maybe TRBD1 (5 bases). CDR1 is LNHDA, CDR2 SQIVND, per germline (reference sequence). The CDR3 runs to 14 residues. The germline V and J ends were trimmed by 3 bases and 12 bases, with 17 bases remaining between them.

This sequence joins TRBV19 and TRBJ1-2; a possible D gene is TRBD1 (6 bases). Germline values: CDR1 LNHDA, CDR2 SQIVND (reference sequence). Trimming cost V 5 bases and J 6 bases, with 16 bases left between them. The CDR3 spans 14 residues. CDR3 in amino acids: CASSSGATTNGYTF. CDR3 sequence (DNA): TGTGCCAGTAGTTCGGGGGCTACGACTAATGGCTACACCTTC.

This clone was observed a handful of times. The chain couples TRBV15 to TRBJ2-3; D unresolved. V was cut by 4 bases and J by 6 bases, with 14 bases left in between. From germline, CDR1 is LNHNV and CDR2 YYDKDF (reference sequence). CDR3 size: 14 residues. The CDR3 protein is CATSKGRSADTQYF. The CDR3 DNA follows: TGTGCCACCAGCAAGGGCAGGAGTGCTGATACGCAGTATTTT.

Turning to this clone: A much larger clonotype is one base distant, so this may be a read error. The chain recombines TRBV2 with TRBJ2-1; D gene uncertain. V was cut by 5 bases and J by 0 bases, with 11 bases left in between. The CDR3 has 15 residues. The germline V gene has CDR1 SNHLY and CDR2 FYNNEI. CDR3 nucleotides: TGTGCCAGCAGTCCCGGACGGAGCTCCTACAATGAGCAGTTCTTC. Translating it yields CASSPGRSSYNEQFF.

The table lists this clone with a few counts. The V and J genes are TRBV30 and TRBJ2-3; D gene uncertain. Deletions cut 1 base from V and 1 base from J, with 12 bases between. The germline V gene encodes CDR1 GTSNPN and CDR2 SVGIG (reference sequence). CDR3 length equals 15 residues. The CDR3 DNA is TGTGCCTGGAGTGCCTCAGGAATAGGCACAGATACGCAGTATTTT. Its protein is CAWSASGIGTDTQYF.

This clone occurred once. The V gene is TRBV30, the J gene TRBJ1-1, with D unclear. CDR1 and CDR2 from the germline V gene are GTSNPN and SVGIG (reference sequence). Trimming took off 4 bases at V and 3 bases at J, with 6 bases between the two ends. This CDR3 contains 11 residues. CDR3 sequence reads: CAWTLYTEAFF. CDR3 DNA: TGTGCCTGGACCTTGTACACTGAAGCTTTCTTT.

This chain uses TRBV4-1 with TRBJ2-1; a weak D match, TRBD1 (5 bases). The CDR3 has 13 residues. Trimming pared 3 bases from V and 4 bases from J, leaving 7 bases between. Looked up from germline, CDR1 is MGHRA and CDR2 is YSYEKL. CDR3 in amino acids: CASSQSGYNEQFF. The CDR3 nucleotides are TGCGCCAGCAGCCAGTCAGGGTACAATGAGCAGTTCTTC.

The rearrangement joins TRBV7-8 to TRBJ1-1, with a tentative D call TRBD1 (5 bases). Germline-derived CDR1 and CDR2 are SGHVS and FQNEAQ. The V and J ends lost 3 bases and 5 bases respectively, with 10 bases between them. The CDR3 totals 13 residues. The CDR3 here is CASSFMGETEAFF. The CDR3 bases are TGTGCCAGCAGCTTCATGGGGGAGACTGAAGCTTTCTTT.

This chain links TRBV2 with TRBJ2-6; perhaps TRBD1 as D (6 bases). Germline V lookup: CDR1 SNHLY, CDR2 FYNNEI. This CDR3 comprises 19 residues. V was trimmed by 5 bases and J by 2 bases, leaving 22 bases between them. The CDR3 DNA is TGTGCCAGCAGTTTTACCCGGGACAAGTCCTCTACTGGGGCCAACGTCCTGACTTTC. Its protein product is CASSFTRDKSSTGANVLTF.

This clone has just a few counts. V and J are TRBV6-5 and TRBJ1-2, with D possibly matching TRBD1 (6 bases). Germline CDR1 and CDR2: MNHEY and SVGAGI. The CDR3 sequence is 12 residues long. V gave up 4 bases and J gave up 5 bases, with 8 bases separating them. The CDR3 DNA is TGTGCCAGCAGTTCGGACAGTTATGGCTACACCTTC. Amino acids: CASSSDSYGYTF.

The chain uses TRBV7-2 and TRBJ2-5; D remains unclear. V lost 1 base and J 11 bases, leaving 17 bases between the germline ends. The CDR3 totals 14 residues. Germline lookup yields CDR1 SGHTA and CDR2 FQGNSA. In DNA form, the CDR3 reads TGTGCCAGCAGCTTAGAAGAGGCAGCTGCGGAACAGTACTTC. Translating it yields CASSLEEAAAEQYF.

This clone was seen only a few times. The chain employs TRBV6-5 and TRBJ1-2, with 9 bases aligning to TRBD1. V shed 4 bases, J shed 6 bases, and the junction held 3 bases outside the gene matches. Germline CDR1 and CDR2: MNHEY and SVGAGI. This CDR3 is built from 13 residues. The CDR3 loop reads CASSLTGGDGYTF. Written as DNA, the CDR3 is TGTGCCAGCAGTTTAACAGGGGGCGATGGCTACACCTTC.

This chain joins TRBV5-1 and TRBJ1-5; 7 bases are a match to TRBD1. Trimming cost V 5 bases and J 2 bases; bases outside gene matches: 4. Germline CDR1 and CDR2: SGHRS and YFSETQ. The length of the CDR3 is 14 residues. CDR3 in amino acids: CASSRDSRNQPQHF. CDR3 coding DNA: TGCGCCAGCAGTCGGGACAGTCGCAATCAGCCCCAGCATTTT.

This chain joins TRBV29-1 and TRBJ1-4; D ambiguous. V was pared by 7 bases and J by 5 bases, with 8 bases between. This CDR3 has 11 amino acids. In germline, CDR1 is SQVTM, CDR2 ANQGSEA. The CDR3 region is CSGNTNEKLFF. CDR3 coding DNA: TGCAGCGGGAATACGAATGAAAAACTGTTTTTT.

This clone was counted only a few times. J is TRBJ2-3 and V is TRBV29-1; D not certain. This CDR3 is 12 amino acids long. V lost 3 bases to trimming and J lost 0 bases, with 4 bases between them. Germline loops: CDR1 SQVTM, CDR2 ANQGSEA. Here the CDR3 reads CSVDSSTDTQYF. CDR3 bases: TGCAGCGTTGACAGCAGCACAGATACGCAGTATTTT.

This clone was detected a few times. The rearrangement links TRBV6-6 to TRBJ1-5; no reliable D call. The germline V and J ends were trimmed by 5 bases and 0 bases, with 11 bases remaining between them. CDR3 size: 15 residues. Per the germline V gene, CDR1 is MNHNY and CDR2 is SVGAGI (reference sequence). CDR3 nucleotides: TGTGCCAGCAGTCCCCGATCCATTAGCAATCAGCCCCAGCATTTT. Translation: CASSPRSISNQPQHF.

This clone appeared a few times. The genes are TRBV29-1 and TRBJ1-1; 10 bases are shared with TRBD1. Germline V gives CDR1 SQVTM, CDR2 ANQGSEA. This CDR3 comprises 14 residues. The V segment lost 6 bases and the J segment 4 bases; nucleotides outside the gene matches: 8. CDR3 nucleotide sequence: TGCAGCGTGAGACCGACAGGGGGCGGCACTGAAGCTTTCTTT. This sequence encodes CSVRPTGGGTEAFF.

The chain uses TRBV6-5 and TRBJ2-2; a weak D match, TRBD1 (5 bases). The CDR3 is 13 residues long. Germline V CDR1 and CDR2: MNHEY, SVGAGI. Deletions cut 2 bases from V and 7 bases from J, with 8 bases between. CDR3 protein: CASSYRRVGELFF. The DNA of the CDR3 is TGTGCCAGCAGTTACCGCAGGGTCGGGGAGCTGTTTTTT.

The V call is TRBV15, the J call TRBJ2-1; D remains unclear. The CDR3 spans 12 residues. Germline assignment: CDR1 LNHNV and CDR2 YYDKDF (reference sequence). V lost 5 bases, J lost 10 bases, and 12 bases lay in between. This CDR3 is CATSGLIGEQFF. The CDR3 nucleotides are TGTGCCACCAGCGGCCTTATCGGGGAGCAGTTCTTC.